This entry describes one T cell receptor beta chain. The sample comes from a study of Graves' ophthalmopathy and Graves' hyperthyroidism. The V and J ends lost 8 bases and 3 bases respectively, with 13 bases between them. This CDR3 has 12 amino acids. Germline V CDR1 and CDR2: SQVTM, ANQGSEA. RNA transcripts were the source from which TCR beta CDR3 regions were amplified. The authors performed first-round RT-PCR with HTBI primers and then a second-round multiplex PCR. Each CDR3 protein is one row after TCRdb ran MiXCR on the multiplex PCR reads. This sample carries hundreds of thousands of distinct CDR3 sequences, about 40% of them seen once, and the ten largest clones take around 3.3%.

The chain combines TRBV29-1 with TRBJ1-2, with a tentative D call TRBD1 (5 bases). Sequencing was done on a sample of peripheral blood. This receptor was obtained from an adult man with Graves' ophthalmopathy. CDR3 loop: CSSLGVDYGYTF. The CDR3 DNA is TGCAGCTCCCTGGGGGTCGACTATGGCTACACCTTC. Drawing the rest from reference TRBV29-1 and TRBJ1-2, the complete variable domain is SAVISQKPSRDICQRGTSLTIQCQVDSQVTMMFWYRQQPGQSLTLIATANQGSEATYESGFVIDKFPISRPNLTFSTLTVSNMSPEDSSIYLCSSLGVDYGYTFGSGTRLTVV.